This T cell receptor (beta chain) was sequenced for a study of blood T cells in healthy people across ages. This clonotype came up once. The second PCR ran 7 to 11 cycles with a sample-barcoded 5' primer and J-beta primers. TCRdb ran MiXCR on the 5' RACE reads and lists one entry per CDR3 protein. The sample shows 950,000 to 1,200,000 distinct CDR3 sequences, 35% to 40% of them seen only once. V was pared by 8 bases and J by 6 bases, with 11 bases between. CDR3 length: 12 residues. CDR1 is MNHNY and CDR2 is SVGAGI in the germline V gene (reference sequence). This sequence was found in a man aged 18 to 30 in good health. The specimen sequenced was blood. The chain recombines TRBV6-6 with TRBJ2-1; D possibly uses TRBD1 or TRBD2 (5 bases each). CDR3 nucleotide sequence: TGTGCCAGCCGGGACCCTTCCAATGAGCAGTTCTTC. It yields the protein CASRDPSNEQFF.